Listed below are T cell receptor beta chains from one sample, sequenced in a study of shared clonotypes between healthy human individuals. Measured with immunoSEQ multiplex PCR; TCRdb has only the in-frame clones, and not every one. This sample has a few million clones, with about 92% found just once. Sequencing used naive CD4+ T cells from PBMCs. These receptors were obtained from a man younger than 30 in good health. Some clones in this sample may be carry-over from other donors' samples. CDR3s include the opening cysteine and the closing phenylalanine or tryptophan. Clone size, where shown, is once, few, many, or a class for clones that have expanded.

TRBJ2-2 | TRBV7-2 | NA | CASSFKPAGGSYTGELFF
TRBJ1-2 | TRBV5-1 | NA | CASSLGTGGDLRKIYGYTF
TRBJ2-1 | TRBV6-5 | NA | CASSRQTLVGNEQFF
TRBJ2-7 | TRBV19 | NA | CASSPGHLSYEQYF
TRBJ2-5 | TRBV12-5 | NA | CASGYAAAGLQETQYF
TRBJ2-1 | TRBV5-6 | once | CASSLWASGSYNEQFF
TRBJ2-3 | TRBV7-8 | NA | CASSFRRDRVYNTQYF
TRBJ2-7 | TRBV7-9 | NA | CASSLDLSPREQYF
TRBJ2-7 | TRBV27 | NA | CASARPGQGLYEQYF
TRBJ1-2 | TRBV27 | few | CASSRSTNYGYTF
TRBJ2-1 | TRBV5-1 | NA | CASSFTSGRGSYNEQFF
TRBJ1-2 | TRBV4-2 | NA | CASSQDGEYYGYTF
TRBJ2-3 | TRBV5-1 | NA | CASSLGVVPAGDTQYF
TRBJ1-5 | TRBV7-9 | few | CASSPRQGGLHF
TRBJ2-1 | TRBV5-1 | NA | CASSLVQGQYNEQFF
TRBJ2-4 | TRBV5-1 | NA | CASSPGDDNLGAKNIQYF
TRBJ2-3 | TRBV6-5 | NA | CASSRGETTDTQYF
TRBJ1-4 | TRBV6-6 | NA | CASRRTGRKNEKLFF
TRBJ2-2 | TRBV19 | once | CASSILAENTGELFF
TRBJ2-1 | TRBV5-1 | NA | CASSPLDSYNEQFF
TRBJ2-3 | TRBV28 | NA | CASSLLLAGVADTQYF
TRBJ2-1 | TRBV4-1 | NA | CASSQDLTSGRLTSYNEQFF
TRBJ1-4 | TRBV18 | NA | CASSPLQGSNEKLFF
TRBJ2-7 | TRBV7-2 | NA | CASSSTSGRGKAYEQYF
TRBJ1-4 | TRBV5-1 | NA | CASSLEPGTVNEKLFF
TRBJ1-4 | TRBV30 | NA | CAWSAPGLGGEKLFF
TRBJ1-2 | TRBV11-2 | NA | CASSPQGTGGGYTF
TRBJ2-1 | TRBV27 | NA | CASSPGRSRDEQFF
TRBJ2-5 | TRBV4-2 | NA | CASSRGQGLETQYF
TRBJ1-4 | TRBV10-3 | once | CAISEGDEKLFF
TRBJ1-6 | TRBV10-3 | NA | CAISDGQNSPLHF
TRBJ2-3 | TRBV5-1 | NA | CASSLRTGGGYTQYF
TRBJ1-1 | TRBV29-1 | once | CSANTGAAEAFF
TRBJ2-1 | TRBV28 | NA | CASSPPKPGTVYNEQFF
TRBJ2-5 | TRBV5-4 | NA | CASSRGTGRTETQYF
TRBJ2-1 | TRBV5-4 | NA | CASSFRGMGYNEQFF
TRBJ2-1 | TRBV15 | once | CATTNRDYSTWGPYNEQFF
TRBJ1-5 | TRBV7-2 | NA | CASSLVGQGGVRQPQHF
TRBJ1-4 | TRBV4-3 | NA | CASSQGQSNEKLFF
TRBJ1-2 | TRBV6-1 | once | CASSAWSPYGYTF
TRBJ2-7 | TRBV7-2 | NA | CASSEGGTGPYEQYF
TRBJ1-1 | TRBV5-4 | NA | CASSPQGFTEAFF
TRBJ2-5 | TRBV11-2 | NA | CASSSNPSGRMETQYF
TRBJ2-1 | TRBV2 | NA | CASSEAKTSGRSYNEQFF
TRBJ2-2 | TRBV5-4 | NA | CASSIDTGELFF
TRBJ1-2 | TRBV7-3 | NA | CASSLTSGSNYGYTF
TRBJ1-4 | TRBV14 | NA | CASSRRTGEKLFF
TRBJ2-2 | TRBV6-1 | NA | CASTPQGPGELFF
TRBJ2-7 | TRBV28 | once | CASSLPGTSGIKQYF
TRBJ2-4 | TRBV5-4 | NA | CASSSPGQQNIQYF
TRBJ1-5 | TRBV28 | NA | CASSLGNHQPQHF